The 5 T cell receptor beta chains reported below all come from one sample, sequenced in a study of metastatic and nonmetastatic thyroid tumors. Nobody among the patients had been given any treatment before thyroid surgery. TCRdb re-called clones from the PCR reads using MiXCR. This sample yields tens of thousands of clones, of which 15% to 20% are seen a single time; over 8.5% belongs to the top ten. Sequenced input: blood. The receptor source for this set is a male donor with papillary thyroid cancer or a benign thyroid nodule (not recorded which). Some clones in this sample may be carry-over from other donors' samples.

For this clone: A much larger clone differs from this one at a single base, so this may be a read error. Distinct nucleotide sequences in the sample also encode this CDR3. Here the CDR3 DNA reads TGTGCCAGCAGCCTACTTAGGGGGACCGGGGAGCTGTTTTTT. It codes for CASSLLRGTGELFF. The chain links TRBV14 to TRBJ2-2, with D perhaps TRBD1 (6 bases). The CDR3 has 14 amino acids. V was cut by 4 bases and J by 5 bases, with 11 bases left in between. Germline V gene data show CDR1 as SGHDN and CDR2 as FVKESK.

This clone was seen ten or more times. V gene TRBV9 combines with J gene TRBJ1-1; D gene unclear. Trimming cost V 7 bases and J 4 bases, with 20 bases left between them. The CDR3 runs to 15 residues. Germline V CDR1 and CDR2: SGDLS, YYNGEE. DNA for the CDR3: TGTGCCAGCGGTAGGTCTATAAACCCGGGCACTGAAGCTTTCTTT. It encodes CASGRSINPGTEAFF.

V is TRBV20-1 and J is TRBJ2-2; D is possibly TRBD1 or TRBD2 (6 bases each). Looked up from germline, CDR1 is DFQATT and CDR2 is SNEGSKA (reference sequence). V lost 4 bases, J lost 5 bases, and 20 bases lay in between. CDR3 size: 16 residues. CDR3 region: CSAIPGAGFFTGELFF. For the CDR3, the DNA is TGCAGTGCTATCCCGGGGGCGGGGTTTTTTACCGGGGAGCTGTTTTTT.

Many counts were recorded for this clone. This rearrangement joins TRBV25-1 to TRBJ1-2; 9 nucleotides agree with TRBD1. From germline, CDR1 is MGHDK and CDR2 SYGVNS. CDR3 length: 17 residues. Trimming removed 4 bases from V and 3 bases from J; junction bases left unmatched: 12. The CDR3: CASSGRDRVTLYYGYTF. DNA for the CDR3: TGTGCCAGCAGTGGCCGGGACAGGGTGACCCTTTACTATGGCTACACCTTC.

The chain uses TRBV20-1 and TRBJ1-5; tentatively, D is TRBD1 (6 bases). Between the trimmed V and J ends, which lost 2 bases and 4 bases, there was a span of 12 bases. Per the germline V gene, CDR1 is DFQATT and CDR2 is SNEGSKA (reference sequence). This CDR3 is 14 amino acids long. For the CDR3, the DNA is TGCAGTGCTAGAATCTGGACAGCTAATCAGCCCCAGCATTTT. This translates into CSARIWTANQPQHF.